The 20 T cell receptor beta chains given below trace back to one sample, sequenced in a study of blood T cell repertoires in COVID-19. The repertoire was sequenced with immunoSEQ multiplex PCR; TCRdb's copy has only in-frame clones and lacks some. Among tens of thousands of clones, 87% were seen once, and the ten largest hold around a tenth. The sequenced sample consisted of peripheral blood. The receptor set was obtained from a human donor with acute or convalescent COVID-19. The donor label of this sample is uncertain.

This sequence joins TRBV10-3 and TRBJ1-1; 8 bases line up with TRBD1. The junction had 4 bases not matched to a gene; V was cut back by 0 bases and J by 1 base. CDR3 length equals 16 residues. The V gene's germline CDR1 is ENHRY and CDR2 SYGVKD. CDR3 sequence (DNA): TGTGCCATCAGTGAGTCGGTAGGACAGGGGAACACTGAAGCTTTCTTT. This gives the protein CAISESVGQGNTEAFF.

The J gene is TRBJ2-7, the V gene TRBV19, with TRBD2 matching over 8 bases. The CDR3 loop spans 16 amino acids. Trimming at V came to 5 bases and at J to 4 bases, leaving 13 bases not matched to a gene. CDR1 and CDR2 from the germline V gene are LNHDA and SQIVND (reference sequence). In DNA form, the CDR3 reads TGTGCCAGTAGTCCTAGAGGACTAGCAGGGAGTTACGAGCAGTACTTC. Protein product: CASSPRGLAGSYEQYF.

This clone was picked up one time. The chain combines TRBV7-8 with TRBJ1-5, with a weak D call TRBD1 (6 bases). Germline-derived CDR1 and CDR2 are SGHVS and FQNEAQ. The CDR3 contains 14 residues. Trimming cost V 6 bases and J 7 bases, with 16 bases left between them. This chain's CDR3 is CASRAGGARQPQHF. The CDR3 region has the DNA TGTGCCAGCAGGGCCGGGGGGGCTCGGCAGCCCCAGCATTTT.

The J gene is TRBJ2-5, the V gene TRBV28; D perhaps matches TRBD2 (6 bases). Trimming pared 10 bases from V and 5 bases from J, leaving 26 bases between. The V gene's germline CDR1 is MDHEN and CDR2 SYDVKM. CDR3 length: 16 residues. The CDR3 reads CATTIWGEGIVETQYF. CDR3 nucleotides: TGTGCCACTACGATCTGGGGGGAAGGGATAGTCGAGACCCAGTACTTC.

The chain uses TRBV5-5 and TRBJ1-2; 8 bases map to TRBD1. J lost 14 bases, V lost 4 bases, and 22 bases had no gene match. The CDR3 covers 16 residues. The germline gives CDR1 SGHKS, CDR2 YYEKEE (reference sequence). The CDR3 sequence: CASSPLGANPGGAGTF. CDR3 bases: TGTGCCAGCAGCCCCCTAGGAGCTAACCCAGGGGGCGCTGGGACCTTC.

This chain connects TRBV19 to TRBJ2-5; TRBD1 matches 7 bases. This CDR3 contains 13 residues. Germline V CDR1 and CDR2: LNHDA, SQIVND (reference sequence). Trimming removed 5 bases from V and 1 base from J; junction bases left unmatched: 1. The CDR3 DNA sequence: TGTGCCAGTAGTCGGGACAGCCAAGAGACCCAGTACTTC. Its protein product is CASSRDSQETQYF.

This chain uses TRBV2 with TRBJ2-1; D may be TRBD2 (6 bases). Germline CDR1 reads SNHLY; CDR2 reads FYNNEI. This CDR3 has 15 residues. V lost 11 bases, J lost 6 bases, and 23 bases lay in between. CDR3 in amino acids: CAGSSGLSGVNEQFF. CDR3 nucleotides: TGTGCCGGGTCCTCGGGACTCTCGGGGGTCAATGAGCAGTTCTTC. Together with reference TRBV2 and TRBJ2-1, the CDR3 gives the full variable domain: EPEVTQTPSHQVTQMGQEVILRCVPISNHLYFYWYRQILGQKVEFLVSFYNNEISEKSEIFDDQFSVERPDGSNFTLKIRSTKLEDSAMYFCAGSSGLSGVNEQFFGPGTRLTVL.

The chain links TRBV10-1 to TRBJ1-5; D perhaps matches TRBD1 (5 bases). CDR3 length equals 15 residues. The germline V gene encodes CDR1 WNHNN and CDR2 SYGVQD (reference sequence). V was clipped by 0 bases and J by 1 base, with 7 bases between them. The CDR3 here is CASSESGGSNQPQHF. CDR3 nucleotides: TGCGCCAGCAGTGAGTCGGGGGGAAGCAATCAGCCCCAGCATTTT.

In its sample, this clone was seen a few times. The chain joins TRBV5-4 to TRBJ2-5; TRBD1 might be the D (6 bases). Trimming stripped 0 bases from V and 3 bases from J, with 9 bases between. This CDR3 comprises 14 residues. Germline CDR1 SGHNT, CDR2 YYREEE (reference sequence). CDR3 residues: CASSLVGGEETQYF. CDR3 DNA sequence: TGTGCCAGCAGCTTGGTTGGGGGCGAAGAGACCCAGTACTTC.

The V and J genes are TRBV10-3 and TRBJ2-2; 8 bases align to TRBD2. CDR3 length: 16 amino acids. The V and J ends lost 5 bases and 1 base, in that order; junction bases with no gene match: 6. Germline loops: CDR1 ENHRY, CDR2 SYGVKD. The CDR3 DNA sequence: TGTGCCATCAGTAGTAGCGGGGCCCTGAACACCGGGGAGCTGTTTTTT. The encoded protein is CAISSSGALNTGELFF.

The chain joins TRBV10-3 to TRBJ2-2; 8 nucleotides align to TRBD2. Germline-derived CDR1 and CDR2 are ENHRY and SYGVKD. CDR3 size: 14 residues. Trimming removed 4 bases from V and 6 bases from J; junction bases left unmatched: 4. The CDR3 DNA sequence: TGTGCCATCAGTGCACTAGCGGAATCCGGGGAGCTGTTTTTT. Translating gives CAISALAESGELFF.

The rearrangement uses TRBV30 and TRBJ2-7; D is ambiguous. CDR1 and CDR2 (germline): GTSNPN, SVGIG (reference sequence). The CDR3 covers 13 residues. V lost 4 bases, J lost 4 bases, and 14 bases lay in between. CDR3 nucleotide sequence: TGTGCCTGGACCCCAGTACAGTCTTACGAGCAGTACGTC. Translation gives CAWTPVQSYEQYV.

This clone was counted a single time. The J gene is TRBJ1-3, the V gene TRBV19; D possibly corresponds to TRBD1 (5 bases). Germline CDR1 and CDR2: LNHDA and SQIVND (reference sequence). The CDR3 is made up of 16 amino acids. V was trimmed by 5 bases and J by 4 bases, leaving 18 bases between them. The CDR3 region is CASSPGRGTRGNTIYF. CDR3 DNA sequence: TGTGCCAGTAGTCCCGGACGGGGGACTAGGGGAAACACCATATATTTT.

J is TRBJ2-5 and V is TRBV6-6, with D possibly TRBD2 on 5 matching bases. Germline V gene data show CDR1 as MNHNY and CDR2 as SVGAGI (reference sequence). V was trimmed by 6 bases and J by 6 bases, leaving 20 bases between them. This CDR3 has 15 residues. The chain's CDR3 is CASSPREDAGKTQYF. The CDR3 nucleotides read TGTGCCAGCAGCCCACGCGAGGACGCCGGGAAGACCCAGTACTTC.

CDR3 DNA: TGTGCCAGCAGCTTGGCAGGGGGCCTGAGCGAGCAGTACTTC. It encodes CASSLAGGLSEQYF. V is TRBV5-4 and J is TRBJ2-7; 8 bases are a match to TRBD1. Germline V lookup: CDR1 SGHNT, CDR2 YYREEE (reference sequence). This CDR3 is 14 amino acids long. With 0 bases clipped from V and 6 bases from J, the junction kept 5 bases outside the gene matches.

The J gene is TRBJ2-5, the V gene TRBV20-1, with TRBD1 as a possible D gene (6 bases). The CDR3 runs to 10 residues. The germline V gene has CDR1 DFQATT and CDR2 SNEGSKA (reference sequence). The V and J ends lost 6 bases and 8 bases respectively, with 10 bases between them. This chain's CDR3 is CSAVGGTQYF. The CDR3 nucleotides read TGCAGTGCCGTAGGGGGAACCCAGTACTTC.

V and J are TRBV10-1 and TRBJ2-7; TRBD2 matches at 8 bases. Germline assignment: CDR1 WNHNN and CDR2 SYGVQD (reference sequence). The length of the CDR3 is 21 residues. V lost 8 bases to trimming and J lost 2 bases; unmatched junction nucleotides: 29. CDR3 bases: TGCGCCAGCTGTGCCGACGGGGGGGCCCTTCCGTGTGGGGTTCCTGCCTACGAGCAGTACGTC. As protein: CASCADGGALPCGVPAYEQYV.

The rearrangement links TRBV6-6 to TRBJ1-6; 7 bases are a match to TRBD1. Trimming removed 5 bases from V and 0 bases from J; junction bases left unmatched: 7. Germline CDR1 and CDR2: MNHNY and SVGAGI (reference sequence). There are 17 residues in the CDR3. The CDR3 DNA reads as TGTGCCAGCAGTCAGAGGACAGGCCGCTCCTATAATTCACCCCTCCACTTT. Translating it yields CASSQRTGRSYNSPLHF.

The chain employs TRBV19 and TRBJ2-2, with 7 positions matching TRBD2. Germline assignment: CDR1 LNHDA and CDR2 SQIVND (reference sequence). The CDR3 totals 13 residues. The V gene end was trimmed by 8 bases and the J gene end by 7 bases; junction bases not matched to a gene: 7. DNA of the CDR3: TGTGCCAGTGTGGACGGGGGGTTCGGGGAGCTGTTTTTT. Translating gives CASVDGGFGELFF.

The V gene is TRBV27, the J gene TRBJ1-4, with TRBD1 matching over 7 bases. Trimming removed 6 bases from V and 7 bases from J; junction bases left unmatched: 8. The CDR3 has 14 amino acids. Germline V CDR1 and CDR2: MNHEY, SMNVEV (reference sequence). The CDR3 loop is CASRTGVFSEKLFF. CDR3 DNA: TGTGCCAGCAGAACAGGGGTATTTTCTGAAAAACTGTTTTTT.